One sample yielded the 25 T cell receptor beta chains listed below, sequenced in a study of T cells in lung cancer brain metastases. The protocol was immunoSEQ multiplex PCR, while the TCRdb copy is restricted to in-frame clones and leaves out a portion. The data hold approximately 5,100 clones, with about 80% observed a single time. Sequencing input: tumor tissue from a brain metastasis. The receptors derive from a man in his fifties with non-small cell lung cancer that had spread to the brain.

This sequence joins TRBV30 and TRBJ2-1; possible D gene TRBD1, 7 bases. The CDR3 extends over 14 amino acids. Deletions cut 4 bases from V and 2 bases from J, with 12 bases between. Germline CDR1 and CDR2: GTSNPN and SVGIG (reference sequence). CDR3 loop: CAWNRGLTYNEQFF. CDR3 coding DNA: TGTGCCTGGAACAGGGGACTTACCTACAATGAGCAGTTCTTC.

This chain joins TRBV6-1 and TRBJ1-6; maybe TRBD1 (5 bases). The germline V and J ends were trimmed by 3 bases and 9 bases, with 18 bases remaining between them. The CDR3 has 16 amino acids. Germline CDR1 is MNHNS and CDR2 is SASEGT. CDR3 region: CASSDLAGQGSSPLHF. As DNA, the CDR3 is TGTGCCAGCAGTGATTTGGCGGGCCAGGGAAGTTCACCCCTCCACTTT.

V is TRBV4-2 and J is TRBJ2-5; D call uncertain. Germline-derived CDR1 and CDR2 are LGHNA and YNFKEQ. This CDR3 has 13 residues. The V gene lost 0 bases and the J gene lost 2 bases, with 4 bases spanning the gap. The CDR3 DNA reads as TGTGCCAGCAGCCAAGACTGGCAAGAGACCCAGTACTTC. Translated: CASSQDWQETQYF.

The chain has TRBV30 and TRBJ1-4; 8 nucleotides line up with TRBD1. After removal of 2 bases from V and 4 bases from J, the junction contained 3 bases not matched to a gene. Germline V CDR1 and CDR2: GTSNPN, SVGIG (reference sequence). This CDR3 is 14 amino acids long. CDR3 sequence (DNA): TGTGCCTGGAGTCGACAGGGGCTTAATGAAAAACTGTTTTTT. Its translation: CAWSRQGLNEKLFF. The full variable domain, in which reference TRBV30 and TRBJ1-4 provide the parts outside the CDR3, is SQTIHQWPATLVQPVGSPLSLECTVEGTSNPNLYWYRQAAGRGLQLLFYSVGIGQISSEVPQNLSASRPQDRQFILSSKKLLLSDSGFYLCAWSRQGLNEKLFFGSGTQLSVL.

A few counts support this clone. J is TRBJ2-7 and V is TRBV7-9, with D perhaps TRBD1 or TRBD2 (6 bases each). The V gene lost 6 bases and the J gene lost 2 bases, with 14 bases spanning the gap. CDR1 is SEHNR and CDR2 is FQNEAQ in the germline V gene (reference sequence). This CDR3 is 14 amino acids long. CDR3 in amino acids: CASSIRGDTYEQYF. As DNA, the CDR3 is TGTGCCAGCAGTATTAGGGGGGACACCTACGAGCAGTACTTC.

The chain employs TRBV28 and TRBJ1-2, with 7 positions matching TRBD1. CDR1 and CDR2 (germline): MDHEN, SYDVKM. J gave up 5 bases and V 5 bases, and 2 bases lay outside the gene matches. The CDR3 totals 12 residues. The CDR3 nucleotides read TGTGCCAGCAGTCAGACAGGGTATGGCTACACCTTC. The encoded protein is CASSQTGYGYTF.

The chain recombines TRBV2 with TRBJ2-7; 9 bases fit TRBD1. Trimming took 3 bases from V and 3 from J; bases not matched to a gene: 6. There are 15 residues in the CDR3. Germline V lookup: CDR1 SNHLY, CDR2 FYNNEI. CDR3 residues: CASSDRGTGFYEQYF. The CDR3 bases are TGTGCCAGCAGTGATCGTGGGACAGGGTTCTACGAGCAGTACTTC. The variable domain in full, completed from reference TRBV2 and TRBJ2-7, reads EPEVTQTPSHQVTQMGQEVILRCVPISNHLYFYWYRQILGQKVEFLVSFYNNEISEKSEIFDDQFSVERPDGSNFTLKIRSTKLEDSAMYFCASSDRGTGFYEQYFGPGTRLTVT.

This clone was observed a single time. The rearrangement uses TRBV6-5 and TRBJ2-7; 7 nucleotides agree with TRBD1. The CDR3 totals 13 residues. Germline V lookup: CDR1 MNHEY, CDR2 SVGAGI. V lost 7 bases to trimming and J lost 5 bases; unmatched junction nucleotides: 8. DNA of the CDR3: TGTGCCAGCAATCGTAGGGGGCGCGACGAGCAGTACTTC. It specifies CASNRRGRDEQYF.

The chain has TRBV12-5 and TRBJ2-2; the match to TRBD1 covers 9 bases. In germline, CDR1 is LGHNT, CDR2 FRNRAP. The CDR3 extends over 15 amino acids. The trim removed 7 bases at V and 3 bases at J, leaving 6 bases unmatched. The CDR3 bases are TGTGCTAGTGCTCTCCGACAGGGGGACACCGGGGAGCTGTTTTTT. Translation gives CASALRQGDTGELFF. Combining the CDR3 with reference TRBV12-5 and TRBJ2-2 gives the whole variable domain DARVTQTPRHKVTEMGQEVTMRCQPILGHNTVFWYRQTMMQGLELLAYFRNRAPLDDSGMPKDRFSAEMPDATLATLKIQPSEPRDSAVYFCASALRQGDTGELFFGEGSRLTVL.

Points on this clone: Its ends do not fully match the called genes, so a read error is possible. The same CDR3 also results from other DNA sequences found in this sample. This chain connects TRBV5-6 to TRBJ2-4; 12 positions match TRBD2. The CDR3 spans 19 residues. Germline assignment: CDR1 SGHDT and CDR2 YYEEEE. CDR3 coding DNA: TGTGCTAGCAGCTTAGGACTAGCGGGACTAGTACTAGCCAAAAACATTCAGTACTTC. It translates to CASSLGLAGLVLAKNIQYF.

Remarks on this clone: An end of the junction differs from the germline gene, which may be a read error. The V and J genes are TRBV6-5 and TRBJ2-3, with no clear D. Germline values: CDR1 MNHEY, CDR2 SVGAGI. The CDR3 runs 12 residues. CDR3 in DNA: TGTGCCAGCAGTCCTAACTCAGATACACAGTATTTT. This gives the protein CASSPNSDTQYF.

In DNA form, the CDR3 reads TGTGCCAGCTGCATTGGGAGCTCTGGAAACACCATATATTTT. Protein product: CASCIGSSGNTIYF. V and J are TRBV6-1 and TRBJ1-3; D not certain. CDR3 length equals 14 residues. The germline V and J ends were trimmed by 8 bases and 0 bases, with 11 bases remaining between them. The germline V gene encodes CDR1 MNHNS and CDR2 SASEGT.

This rearrangement joins TRBV11-2 to TRBJ1-1; D uncertain. The CDR3 runs 12 residues. Germline CDR1 SGHAT, CDR2 FQNNGV. Trimming shortened V by 0 bases and J by 7 bases, and 6 bases separated the two germline ends. The CDR3 DNA reads as TGTGCCAGCAGCTTAGAATTGGGTGAAGCTTTCTTT. It translates to CASSLELGEAFF.

This rearrangement joins TRBV19 to TRBJ1-2; 7 nucleotides align to TRBD1. The CDR3 runs to 16 residues. Germline V gene data show CDR1 as LNHDA and CDR2 as SQIVND (reference sequence). V shed 5 bases, J shed 6 bases, and the junction held 15 bases outside the gene matches. CDR3 coding DNA: TGTGCCAGTAGTCGCCCCCGGGACAGCGTGTCCCATGGCTACACCTTC. It codes for CASSRPRDSVSHGYTF.

The chain links TRBV7-2 to TRBJ2-7; unclear D gene. Germline V gene lookup returns CDR1 SGHTA and CDR2 FQGNSA. V dropped 3 bases and J dropped 0 bases, with 6 bases sitting between them. There are 13 residues in the CDR3. CDR3 loop: CASSFFLSYEQYF. CDR3 nucleotides: TGTGCCAGCAGCTTCTTCCTCTCCTACGAGCAGTACTTC.

CDR3: CASSVGTGAEAFF. Here the CDR3 DNA reads TGTGCCAGCAGCGTAGGGACAGGGGCCGAAGCTTTCTTT. The chain has TRBV9 and TRBJ1-1; 9 bases are shared with TRBD1. CDR3 length: 13 amino acids. Germline lookup yields CDR1 SGDLS and CDR2 YYNGEE. V dropped 0 bases and J dropped 8; count of bases not matched to a gene: 2.

The CDR3 loop is CASSSMGGGPMNTEAFF. CDR3 nucleotides: TGTGCCAGCAGCTCCATGGGGGGCGGACCCATGAACACTGAAGCTTTCTTT. The rearrangement uses TRBV2 and TRBJ1-1; D is perhaps TRBD1 (6 bases). The CDR3 runs to 17 residues. V was trimmed by 6 bases and J by 0 bases, leaving 20 bases between them. CDR1 is SNHLY and CDR2 is FYNNEI in the germline V gene.

This clone showed up just a few times. J is TRBJ2-2 and V is TRBV10-3; D possibly uses TRBD1 or TRBD2 (5 bases each). V lost 6 bases to trimming and J lost 3 bases, with 11 bases between them. Per germline, CDR1 ENHRY and CDR2 SYGVKD. The CDR3 covers 14 residues. CDR3 nucleotides: TGTGCCATCAGGGGGGATACGGACACCGGGGAGCTGTTTTTT. Its protein product is CAIRGDTDTGELFF.

The chain joins TRBV7-9 to TRBJ1-2; D remains unclear. This CDR3 is built from 15 residues. V lost 1 base and J 1 base, leaving 10 bases between the germline ends. CDR1 is SEHNR, CDR2 FQNEAQ, per germline (reference sequence). The CDR3 loop reads CASSLGGDGNYGYTF. CDR3 DNA: TGTGCCAGCAGCTTAGGCGGGGATGGTAACTATGGCTACACCTTC.

The chain is built from TRBV19 and TRBJ1-4, with TRBD1 identical over 9 bases. V lost 5 bases, J lost 5 bases, and 6 bases stayed unmatched. This CDR3 is built from 15 residues. Germline loops: CDR1 LNHDA, CDR2 SQIVND (reference sequence). The chain's CDR3 is CASSDTGTGNEKLFF. As DNA, the CDR3 is TGTGCCAGTAGTGATACCGGGACAGGGAATGAAAAACTGTTTTTT.

Comments on this clone: At one end, the junction sequence differs from germline, possibly due to a read error. The chain combines TRBV6-5 with TRBJ2-5; possibly TRBD1 or TRBD2 for D (7 bases each). The DNA end favors TRBJ2-7, so the J call may be wrong. The CDR3 runs to 16 residues. Germline values: CDR1 MNHEY, CDR2 SVGAGI. CDR3 amino acids: CANSYSISQGGREQYF. The CDR3 DNA reads as TGTGCCAACAGTTACTCAATATCTCAGGGGGGGCGCGAGCAGTACTTC.

This clone was recorded only once. This rearrangement joins TRBV4-3 to TRBJ2-7, with 9 bases that match TRBD1. The CDR3 contains 15 residues. With 3 bases clipped from V and 2 bases from J, the junction kept 5 bases outside the gene matches. Looked up from germline, CDR1 is LGHNA and CDR2 is YSLEER. The CDR3 spells CASSQVQGAAYEQYF. CDR3 sequence (DNA): TGCGCCAGCAGCCAGGTACAGGGGGCAGCCTACGAGCAGTACTTC.

V and J are TRBV7-9 and TRBJ2-1; 9 nucleotides line up with TRBD1. Germline V gene lookup returns CDR1 SEHNR and CDR2 FQNEAQ (reference sequence). The CDR3 loop spans 15 amino acids. Trimming at V came to 4 bases and at J to 7 bases, leaving 8 bases not matched to a gene. The CDR3 loop reads CASSSLAGTGNEQFF. In nucleotides, the CDR3 is TGTGCCAGCAGCTCCCTAGCCGGGACAGGGAATGAGCAGTTCTTC. The whole variable domain, remainder taken from reference TRBV7-9 and TRBJ2-1, is DTGVSQNPRHKITKRGQNVTFRCDPISEHNRLYWYRQTLGQGPEFLTYFQNEAQLEKSRLLSDRFSAERPKGSFSTLEIQRTEQGDSAMYLCASSSLAGTGNEQFFGPGTRLTVL.

This chain connects TRBV6-1 to TRBJ1-4; D perhaps matches TRBD1 (5 bases). This CDR3 comprises 16 residues. V was pared by 4 bases and J by 4 bases, with 16 bases between. Per the germline V gene, CDR1 is MNHNS and CDR2 is SASEGT. The CDR3 region is CASSGISGSLNEKLFF. CDR3 sequence (DNA): TGTGCCAGCAGTGGTATTTCAGGGTCGCTTAATGAAAAACTGTTTTTT.

The chain employs TRBV6-6 and TRBJ2-1, with D hard to call. Germline lookup yields CDR1 MNHNY and CDR2 SVGAGI (reference sequence). CDR3 length: 15 residues. Trimming cost V 4 bases and J 5 bases, with 15 bases left between them. The CDR3: CASSWQQQSDNEQFF. CDR3 sequence (DNA): TGTGCCAGCAGTTGGCAGCAACAAAGTGACAATGAGCAGTTCTTC.